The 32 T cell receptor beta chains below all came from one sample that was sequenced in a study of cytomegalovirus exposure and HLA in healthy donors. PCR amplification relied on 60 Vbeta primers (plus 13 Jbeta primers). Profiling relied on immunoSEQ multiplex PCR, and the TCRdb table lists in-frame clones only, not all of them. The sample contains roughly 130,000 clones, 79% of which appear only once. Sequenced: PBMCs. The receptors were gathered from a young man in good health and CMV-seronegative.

CDR3 coding DNA: TGTGCCAGCAGCGCCTGGGGCGCCTTGGGCTACACCTTC. Residues: CASSAWGALGYTF. The chain employs TRBV9 and TRBJ1-2, with TRBD1 as a possible D gene (5 bases). Trimming took 3 bases from V and 8 from J, leaving 14 bases between them. The germline CDR1 and CDR2 sequences are SGDLS and YYNGEE. The CDR3 length is 13 residues. Based on the CDR3 plus reference TRBV9 and TRBJ1-2, the full variable domain is DSGVTQTPKHLITATGQRVTLRCSPRSGDLSVYWYQQSLDQGLQFLIQYYNGEERAKGNILERFSAQQFPDLHSELNLSSLELGDSALYFCASSAWGALGYTFGSGTRLTVV.

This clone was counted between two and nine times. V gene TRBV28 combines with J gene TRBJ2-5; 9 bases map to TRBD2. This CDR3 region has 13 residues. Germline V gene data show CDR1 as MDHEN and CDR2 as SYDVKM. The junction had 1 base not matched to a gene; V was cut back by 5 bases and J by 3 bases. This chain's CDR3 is CASSRTSEETQYF. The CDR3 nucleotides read TGTGCCAGCAGTAGGACTAGCGAAGAGACCCAGTACTTC.

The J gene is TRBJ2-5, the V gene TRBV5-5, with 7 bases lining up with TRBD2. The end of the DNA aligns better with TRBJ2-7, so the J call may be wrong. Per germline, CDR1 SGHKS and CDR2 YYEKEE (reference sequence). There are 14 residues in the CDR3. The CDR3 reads CASSLLAESYEQYF. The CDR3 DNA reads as TGTGCCAGCAGCTTGCTAGCGGAGTCTTACGAGCAGTACTTC.

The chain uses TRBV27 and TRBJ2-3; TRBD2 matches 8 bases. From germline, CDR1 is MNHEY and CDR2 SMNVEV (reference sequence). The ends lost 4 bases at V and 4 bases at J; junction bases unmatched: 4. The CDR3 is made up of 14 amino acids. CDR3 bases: TGTGCCAGCAGTTCGGGACTAGAGGCAGATACGCAGTATTTT. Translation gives CASSSGLEADTQYF.

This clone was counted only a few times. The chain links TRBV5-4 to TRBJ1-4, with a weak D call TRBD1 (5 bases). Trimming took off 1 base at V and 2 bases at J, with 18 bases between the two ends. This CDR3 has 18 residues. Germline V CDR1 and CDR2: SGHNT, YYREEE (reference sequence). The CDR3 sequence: CASSLSLGRASTNEKLFF. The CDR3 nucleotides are TGTGCCAGCAGCTTGAGTTTGGGCAGGGCTTCCACTAATGAAAAACTGTTTTTT.

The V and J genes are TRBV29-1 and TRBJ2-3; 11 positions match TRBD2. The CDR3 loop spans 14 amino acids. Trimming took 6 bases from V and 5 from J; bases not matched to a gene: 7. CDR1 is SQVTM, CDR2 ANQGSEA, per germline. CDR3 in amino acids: CSVIAGGPRDTQYF. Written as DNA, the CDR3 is TGCAGCGTCATAGCGGGAGGGCCGAGAGATACGCAGTATTTT.

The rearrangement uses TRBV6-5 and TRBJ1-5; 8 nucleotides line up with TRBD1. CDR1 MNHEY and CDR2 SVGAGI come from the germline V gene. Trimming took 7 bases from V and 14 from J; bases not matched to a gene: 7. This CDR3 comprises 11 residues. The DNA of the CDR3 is TGTGCCAGCAAAAGGGAGGGACAGGAGCATTTT. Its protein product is CASKREGQEHF.

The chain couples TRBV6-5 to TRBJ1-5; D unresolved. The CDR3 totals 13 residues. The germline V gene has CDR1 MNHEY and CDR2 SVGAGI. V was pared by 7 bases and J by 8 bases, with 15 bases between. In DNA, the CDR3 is TGTGCCAGCACCCTATCGGGAATCGAGCCCCAGCATTTT. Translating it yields CASTLSGIEPQHF.

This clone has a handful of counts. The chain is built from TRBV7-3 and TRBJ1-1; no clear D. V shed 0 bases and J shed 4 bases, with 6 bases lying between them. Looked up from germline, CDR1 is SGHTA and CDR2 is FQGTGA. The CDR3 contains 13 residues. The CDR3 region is CASSLTFGTEAFF. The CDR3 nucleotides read TGTGCCAGCAGCTTAACATTCGGCACTGAAGCTTTCTTT.

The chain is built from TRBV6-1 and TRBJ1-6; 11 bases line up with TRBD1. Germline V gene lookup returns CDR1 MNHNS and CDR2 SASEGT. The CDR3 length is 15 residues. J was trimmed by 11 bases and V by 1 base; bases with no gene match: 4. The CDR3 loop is CASSEEGTGGTPLHF. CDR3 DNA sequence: TGTGCCAGCAGTGAAGAGGGGACAGGGGGGACACCCCTCCACTTT.

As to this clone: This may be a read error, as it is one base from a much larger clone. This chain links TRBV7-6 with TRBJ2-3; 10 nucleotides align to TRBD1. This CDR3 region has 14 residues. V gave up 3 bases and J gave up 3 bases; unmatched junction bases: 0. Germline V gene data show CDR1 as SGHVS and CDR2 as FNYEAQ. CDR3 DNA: TGTGCCAGCAGCTTGGGACAGGGGACAGATACGCAGTATTTT. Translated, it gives CASSLGQGTDTQYF.

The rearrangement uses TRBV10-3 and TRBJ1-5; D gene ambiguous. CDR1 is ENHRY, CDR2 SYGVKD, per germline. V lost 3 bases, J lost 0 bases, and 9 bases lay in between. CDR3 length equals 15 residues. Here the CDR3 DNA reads TGTGCCATCAGTGAATTGAACGGTAGCAATCAGCCCCAGCATTTT. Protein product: CAISELNGSNQPQHF.

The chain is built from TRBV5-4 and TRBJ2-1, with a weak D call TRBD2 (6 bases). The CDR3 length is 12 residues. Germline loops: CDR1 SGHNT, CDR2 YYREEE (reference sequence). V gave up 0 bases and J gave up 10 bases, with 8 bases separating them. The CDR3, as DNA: TGTGCCAGCAGCTTGGTGGGACTGGAGCAGTTCTTC. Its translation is CASSLVGLEQFF.

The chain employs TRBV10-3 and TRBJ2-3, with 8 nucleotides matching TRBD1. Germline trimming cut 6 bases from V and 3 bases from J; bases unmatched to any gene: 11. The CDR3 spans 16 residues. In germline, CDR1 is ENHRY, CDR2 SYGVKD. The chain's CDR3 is CAIRKGTRGQTDTQYF. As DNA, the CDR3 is TGTGCCATCAGGAAGGGTACCAGGGGGCAAACAGATACGCAGTATTTT.

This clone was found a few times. The CDR3 nucleotides are TGTGCCAGCAGCCAACGACAGGGCGGGACTGAAGCTTTCTTT. Its translation is CASSQRQGGTEAFF. The rearrangement links TRBV27 to TRBJ1-1, with 7 bases that match TRBD1. V was pared by 6 bases and J by 5 bases, with 9 bases of the junction left unmatched. This CDR3 comprises 14 residues. CDR1 MNHEY and CDR2 SMNVEV come from the germline V gene (reference sequence).

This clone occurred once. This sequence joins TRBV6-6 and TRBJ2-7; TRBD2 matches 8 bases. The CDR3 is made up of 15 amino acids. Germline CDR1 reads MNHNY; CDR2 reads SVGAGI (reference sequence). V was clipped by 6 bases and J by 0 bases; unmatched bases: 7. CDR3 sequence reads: CASSIAGKSSYEQYV. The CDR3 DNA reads TGTGCCAGCAGCATAGCGGGAAAGAGCTCCTACGAGCAGTACGTC.

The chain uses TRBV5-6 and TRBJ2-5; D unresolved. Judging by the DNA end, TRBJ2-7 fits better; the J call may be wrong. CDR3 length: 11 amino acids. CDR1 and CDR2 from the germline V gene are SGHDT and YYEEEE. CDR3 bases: TGTGCCAGCAGCTTGGGCAACGAGCAGTACTTC. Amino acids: CASSLGNEQYF.

The CDR3 sequence is CAINPGTASYEQYF. For the CDR3, the DNA is TGTGCCATCAATCCCGGGACAGCGAGCTACGAGCAGTACTTC. The chain combines TRBV10-3 with TRBJ2-7; 7 bases line up with TRBD1. The CDR3 consists of 14 residues. Trimming cost V 7 bases and J 3 bases; bases outside gene matches: 9. Germline V lookup: CDR1 ENHRY, CDR2 SYGVKD.

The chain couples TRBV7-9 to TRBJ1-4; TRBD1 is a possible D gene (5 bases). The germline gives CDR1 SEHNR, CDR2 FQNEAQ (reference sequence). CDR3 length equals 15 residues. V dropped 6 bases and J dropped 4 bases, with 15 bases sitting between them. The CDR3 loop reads CASRSPGLSNEKLFF. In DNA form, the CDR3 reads TGTGCCAGCAGGTCACCGGGACTGAGTAATGAAAAACTGTTTTTT. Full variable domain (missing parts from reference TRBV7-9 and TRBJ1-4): DTGVSQNPRHKITKRGQNVTFRCDPISEHNRLYWYRQTLGQGPEFLTYFQNEAQLEKSRLLSDRFSAERPKGSFSTLEIQRTEQGDSAMYLCASRSPGLSNEKLFFGSGTQLSVL.

CDR3 in amino acids: CASSVETSGDNEQFF. CDR3 coding DNA: TGTGCCAGCAGCGTAGAGACTAGCGGGGACAATGAGCAGTTCTTC. The V and J genes are TRBV9 and TRBJ2-1, with 11 bases aligning to TRBD2. The CDR3 is 15 amino acids. The junction had 1 base not matched to a gene; V was cut back by 0 bases and J by 5 bases. Germline-derived CDR1 and CDR2 are SGDLS and YYNGEE.

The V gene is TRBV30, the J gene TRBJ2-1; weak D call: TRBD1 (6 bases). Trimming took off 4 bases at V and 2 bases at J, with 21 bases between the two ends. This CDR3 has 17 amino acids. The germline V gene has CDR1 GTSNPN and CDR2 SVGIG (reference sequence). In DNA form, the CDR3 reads TGTGCCTGGACCGTTCCCTGGGGACAAGGGACCTACAATGAGCAGTTCTTC. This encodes CAWTVPWGQGTYNEQFF. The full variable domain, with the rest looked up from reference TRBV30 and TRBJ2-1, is SQTIHQWPATLVQPVGSPLSLECTVEGTSNPNLYWYRQAAGRGLQLLFYSVGIGQISSEVPQNLSASRPQDRQFILSSKKLLLSDSGFYLCAWTVPWGQGTYNEQFFGPGTRLTVL.

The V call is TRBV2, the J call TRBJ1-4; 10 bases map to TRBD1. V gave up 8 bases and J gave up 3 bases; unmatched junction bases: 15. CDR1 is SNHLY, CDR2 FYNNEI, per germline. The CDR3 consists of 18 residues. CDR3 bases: TGTGCCAGCGGAATATACCGGGACAGGGGAATTTCTAATGAAAAACTGTTTTTT. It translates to CASGIYRDRGISNEKLFF.

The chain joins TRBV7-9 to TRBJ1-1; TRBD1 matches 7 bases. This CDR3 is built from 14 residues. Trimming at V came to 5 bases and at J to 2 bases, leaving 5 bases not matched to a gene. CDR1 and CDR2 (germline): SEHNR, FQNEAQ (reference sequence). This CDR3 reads CASSLQGLNTEAFF. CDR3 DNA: TGTGCCAGCAGCCTACAGGGGCTCAACACTGAAGCTTTCTTT. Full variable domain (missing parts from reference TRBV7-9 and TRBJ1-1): DTGVSQNPRHKITKRGQNVTFRCDPISEHNRLYWYRQTLGQGPEFLTYFQNEAQLEKSRLLSDRFSAERPKGSFSTLEIQRTEQGDSAMYLCASSLQGLNTEAFFGQGTRLTVV.

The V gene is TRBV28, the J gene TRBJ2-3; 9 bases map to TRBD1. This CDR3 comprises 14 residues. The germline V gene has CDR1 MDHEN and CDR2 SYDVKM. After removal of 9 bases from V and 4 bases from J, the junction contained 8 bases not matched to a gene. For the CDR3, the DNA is TGTGCCAGTTTTCCGGGACAGGGACCAGATACGCAGTATTTT. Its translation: CASFPGQGPDTQYF.

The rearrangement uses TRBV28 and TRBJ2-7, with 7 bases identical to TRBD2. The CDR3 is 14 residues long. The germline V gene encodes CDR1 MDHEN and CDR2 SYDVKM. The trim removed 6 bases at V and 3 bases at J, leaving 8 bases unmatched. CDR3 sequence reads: CASRYGGSGYEQYF. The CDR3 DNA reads TGTGCCAGCAGGTACGGGGGGTCGGGCTACGAGCAGTACTTC. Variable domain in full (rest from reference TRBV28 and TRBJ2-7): DVKVTQSSRYLVKRTGEKVFLECVQDMDHENMFWYRQDPGLGLRLIYFSYDVKMKEKGDIPEGYSVSREKKERFSLILESASTNQTSMYLCASRYGGSGYEQYFGPGTRLTVT.

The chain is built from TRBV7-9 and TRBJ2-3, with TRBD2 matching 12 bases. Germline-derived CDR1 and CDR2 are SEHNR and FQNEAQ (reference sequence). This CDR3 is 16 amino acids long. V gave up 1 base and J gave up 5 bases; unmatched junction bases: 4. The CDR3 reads CASSLGLAGERDTQYF. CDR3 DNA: TGTGCCAGCAGCTTAGGACTAGCGGGAGAGAGAGATACGCAGTATTTT.

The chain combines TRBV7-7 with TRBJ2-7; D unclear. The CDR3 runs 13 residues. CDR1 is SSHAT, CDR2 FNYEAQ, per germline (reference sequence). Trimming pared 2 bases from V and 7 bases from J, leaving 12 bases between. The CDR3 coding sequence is TGTGCCAGCAGCTTAAGTCCTCGAGGAGAGCAGTACGTC. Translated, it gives CASSLSPRGEQYV.

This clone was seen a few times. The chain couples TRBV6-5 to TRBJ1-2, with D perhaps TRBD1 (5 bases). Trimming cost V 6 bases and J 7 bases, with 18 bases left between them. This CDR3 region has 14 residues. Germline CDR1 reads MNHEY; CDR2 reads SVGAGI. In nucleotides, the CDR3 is TGTGCCAGCAGCCTTGGGGGAGGGAGCCCTGGCTACACCTTC. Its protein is CASSLGGGSPGYTF.

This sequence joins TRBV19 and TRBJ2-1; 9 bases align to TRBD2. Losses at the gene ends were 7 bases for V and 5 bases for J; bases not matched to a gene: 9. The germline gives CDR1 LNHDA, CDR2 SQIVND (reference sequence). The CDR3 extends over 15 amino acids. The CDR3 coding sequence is TGTGCCAGTACATTAGAGACTAGCGGAAACAATGAGCAGTTCTTC. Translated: CASTLETSGNNEQFF. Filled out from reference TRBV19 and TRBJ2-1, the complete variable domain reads DGGITQSPKYLFRKEGQNVTLSCEQNLNHDAMYWYRQDPGQGLRLIYYSQIVNDFQKGDIAEGYSVSREKKESFPLTVTSAQKNPTAFYLCASTLETSGNNEQFFGPGTRLTVL.

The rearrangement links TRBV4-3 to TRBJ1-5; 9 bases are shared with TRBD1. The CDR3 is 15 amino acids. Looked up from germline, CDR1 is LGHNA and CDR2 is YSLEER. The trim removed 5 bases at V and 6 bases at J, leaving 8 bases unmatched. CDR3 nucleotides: TGCGCCAGCAGCTGGGACAGGGAAAAGGGTCAGCCCCAGCATTTT. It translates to CASSWDREKGQPQHF.

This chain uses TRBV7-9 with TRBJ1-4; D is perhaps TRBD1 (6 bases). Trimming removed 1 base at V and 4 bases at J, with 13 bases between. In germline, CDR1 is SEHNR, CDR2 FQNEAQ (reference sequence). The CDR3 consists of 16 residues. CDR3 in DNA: TGTGCCAGCAGCTTAGTAGGGACAAGTATTAATGAAAAACTGTTTTTT. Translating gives CASSLVGTSINEKLFF. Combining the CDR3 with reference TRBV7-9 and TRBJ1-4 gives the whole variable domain DTGVSQNPRHKITKRGQNVTFRCDPISEHNRLYWYRQTLGQGPEFLTYFQNEAQLEKSRLLSDRFSAERPKGSFSTLEIQRTEQGDSAMYLCASSLVGTSINEKLFFGSGTQLSVL.

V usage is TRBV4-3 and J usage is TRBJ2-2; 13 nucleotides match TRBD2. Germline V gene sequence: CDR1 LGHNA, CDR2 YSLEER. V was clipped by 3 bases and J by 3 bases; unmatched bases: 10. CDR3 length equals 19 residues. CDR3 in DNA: TGCGCCAGCAGCCATGTGGCGACTAGCGGGAGGCCGGACACCGGGGAGCTGTTTTTT. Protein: CASSHVATSGRPDTGELFF.